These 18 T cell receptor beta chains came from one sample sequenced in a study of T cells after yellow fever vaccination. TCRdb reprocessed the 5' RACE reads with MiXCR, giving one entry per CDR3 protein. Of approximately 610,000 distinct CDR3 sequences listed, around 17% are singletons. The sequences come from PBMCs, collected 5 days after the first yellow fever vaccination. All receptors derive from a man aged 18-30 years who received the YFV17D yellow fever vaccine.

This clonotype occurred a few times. The CDR3 sequence is CASSPQGGAGYNEQFF. In DNA form, the CDR3 reads TGTGCCAGCAGCCCTCAGGGGGGGGCAGGCTACAATGAGCAGTTCTTC. The genes are TRBV9 and TRBJ2-1, with D perhaps TRBD1 or TRBD2 (7 bases each). Germline loops: CDR1 SGDLS, CDR2 YYNGEE. V was clipped by 4 bases and J by 3 bases, with 17 bases between them. This CDR3 contains 16 residues.

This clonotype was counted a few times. Here the CDR3 DNA reads TGCGCCAGCAGCCAAGCCTCCGACAGGGGTATAGGTGGCTACACCTTC. It encodes CASSQASDRGIGGYTF. The gene calls are TRBV4-3 and TRBJ1-2; 8 nucleotides line up with TRBD1. V shed 1 base, J shed 7 bases, and the junction held 11 bases outside the gene matches. Germline-derived CDR1 and CDR2 are LGHNA and YSLEER. This CDR3 comprises 16 residues.

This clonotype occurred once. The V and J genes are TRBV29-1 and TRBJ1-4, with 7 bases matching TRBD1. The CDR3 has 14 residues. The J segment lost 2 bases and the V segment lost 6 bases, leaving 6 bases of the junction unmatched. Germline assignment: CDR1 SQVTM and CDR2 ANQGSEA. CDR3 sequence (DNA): TGCAGCGTGAGGAGACAGGGCACTAATGAAAAACTGTTTTTT. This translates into CSVRRQGTNEKLFF.

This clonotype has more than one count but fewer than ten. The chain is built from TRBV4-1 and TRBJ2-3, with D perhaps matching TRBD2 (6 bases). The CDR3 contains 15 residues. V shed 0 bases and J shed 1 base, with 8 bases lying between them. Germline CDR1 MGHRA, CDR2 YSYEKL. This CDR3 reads CASSQDWGGTDTQYF. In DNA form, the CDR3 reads TGCGCCAGCAGCCAAGATTGGGGGGGCACAGATACGCAGTATTTT.

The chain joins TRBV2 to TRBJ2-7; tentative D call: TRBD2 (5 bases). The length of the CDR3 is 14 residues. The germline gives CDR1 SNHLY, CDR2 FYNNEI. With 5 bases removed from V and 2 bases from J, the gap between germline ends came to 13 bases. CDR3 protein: CASSFGRGTYEQYV. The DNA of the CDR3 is TGTGCCAGCAGTTTCGGTCGAGGGACCTACGAGCAGTACGTC.

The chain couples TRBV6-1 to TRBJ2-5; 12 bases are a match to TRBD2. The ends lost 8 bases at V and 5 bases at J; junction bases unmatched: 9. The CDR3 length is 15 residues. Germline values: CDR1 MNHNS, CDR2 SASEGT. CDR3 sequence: CASLGRGLAGETQYF. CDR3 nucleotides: TGTGCCAGCCTAGGGAGAGGACTAGCGGGGGAGACCCAGTACTTC.

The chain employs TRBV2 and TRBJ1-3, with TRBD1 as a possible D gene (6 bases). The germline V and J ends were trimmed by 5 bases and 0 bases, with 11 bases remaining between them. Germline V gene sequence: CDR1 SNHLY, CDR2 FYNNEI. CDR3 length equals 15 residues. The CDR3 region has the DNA TGTGCCAGCAGTACCCAGGGGTACTCTGGAAACACCATATATTTT. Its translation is CASSTQGYSGNTIYF. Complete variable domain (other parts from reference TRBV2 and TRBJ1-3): EPEVTQTPSHQVTQMGQEVILRCVPISNHLYFYWYRQILGQKVEFLVSFYNNEISEKSEIFDDQFSVERPDGSNFTLKIRSTKLEDSAMYFCASSTQGYSGNTIYFGEGSWLTVV.

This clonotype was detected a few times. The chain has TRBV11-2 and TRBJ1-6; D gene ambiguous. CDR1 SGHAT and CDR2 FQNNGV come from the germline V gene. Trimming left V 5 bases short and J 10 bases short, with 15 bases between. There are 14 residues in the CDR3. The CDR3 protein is CASSLGTVLSPLHF. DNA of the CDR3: TGTGCCAGCAGCCTCGGAACAGTTCTGTCACCCCTCCACTTT.

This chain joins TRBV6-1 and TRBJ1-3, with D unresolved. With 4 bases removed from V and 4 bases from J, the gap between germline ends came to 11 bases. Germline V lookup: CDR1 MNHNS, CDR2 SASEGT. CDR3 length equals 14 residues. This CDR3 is CASSAATGGNTIYF. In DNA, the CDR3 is TGTGCCAGCAGTGCCGCCACGGGAGGAAACACCATATATTTT.

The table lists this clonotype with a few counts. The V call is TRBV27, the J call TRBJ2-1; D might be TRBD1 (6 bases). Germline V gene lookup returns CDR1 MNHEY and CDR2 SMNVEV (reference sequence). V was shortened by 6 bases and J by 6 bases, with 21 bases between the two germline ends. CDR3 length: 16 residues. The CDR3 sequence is CASRPRGEQGRNEQFF. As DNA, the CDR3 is TGTGCCAGCAGGCCCCGGGGAGAACAGGGCCGCAATGAGCAGTTCTTC.

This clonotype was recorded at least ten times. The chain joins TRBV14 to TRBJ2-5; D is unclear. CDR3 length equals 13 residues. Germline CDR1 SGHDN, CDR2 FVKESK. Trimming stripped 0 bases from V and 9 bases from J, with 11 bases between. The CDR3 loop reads CASSQEYRRAQYF. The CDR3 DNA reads TGTGCCAGCAGCCAAGAATACCGACGGGCCCAGTACTTC.

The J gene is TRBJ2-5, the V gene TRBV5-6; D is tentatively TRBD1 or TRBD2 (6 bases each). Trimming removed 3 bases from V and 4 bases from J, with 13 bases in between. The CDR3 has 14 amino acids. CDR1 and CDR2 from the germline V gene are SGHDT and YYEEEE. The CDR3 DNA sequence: TGTGCCAGCAGCTGGGTACGGGGGCTAGAGACCCAGTACTTC. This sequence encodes CASSWVRGLETQYF.

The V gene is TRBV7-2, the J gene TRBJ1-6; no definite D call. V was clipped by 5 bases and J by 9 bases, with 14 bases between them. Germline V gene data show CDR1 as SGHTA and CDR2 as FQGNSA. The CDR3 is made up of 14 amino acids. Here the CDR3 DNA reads TGTGCCAGCAGCAGATGGGATCTCGGTTCACCCCTCCACTTT. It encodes CASSRWDLGSPLHF.

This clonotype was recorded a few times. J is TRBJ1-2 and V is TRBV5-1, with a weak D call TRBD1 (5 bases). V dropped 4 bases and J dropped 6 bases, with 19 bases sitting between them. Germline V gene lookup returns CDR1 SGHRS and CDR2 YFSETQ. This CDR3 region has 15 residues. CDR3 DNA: TGCGCCAGCAGCCCGACGGACACAGGCCCAAATGGCTACACCTTC. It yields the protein CASSPTDTGPNGYTF. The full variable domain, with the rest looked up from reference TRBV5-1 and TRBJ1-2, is KAGVTQTPRYLIKTRGQQVTLSCSPISGHRSVSWYQQTPGQGLQFLFEYFSETQRNKGNFPGRFSGRQFSNSRSEMNVSTLELGDSALYLCASSPTDTGPNGYTFGSGTRLTVV.

The CDR3 protein is CASSHIKPPTTGVQDTQYF. CDR3 DNA sequence: TGTGCCAGCAGCCACATAAAGCCCCCGACGACGGGGGTACAAGATACGCAGTATTTT. The J gene is TRBJ2-3, the V gene TRBV3-1; the D gene is possibly TRBD2 (6 bases). Between the trimmed V and J ends, which lost 3 bases and 5 bases, there was a span of 27 bases. Per germline, CDR1 LGHDT and CDR2 YNNKEL (reference sequence). The CDR3 contains 19 residues.

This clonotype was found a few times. The CDR3 spells CASSFTNQPQHF. For the CDR3, the DNA is TGTGCCAGCAGTTTTACGAATCAGCCCCAGCATTTT. This chain connects TRBV12-3 or TRBV12-4 to TRBJ1-5; D is unresolved. There are 12 residues in the CDR3. V was clipped by 3 bases and J by 4 bases, with 4 bases between them.

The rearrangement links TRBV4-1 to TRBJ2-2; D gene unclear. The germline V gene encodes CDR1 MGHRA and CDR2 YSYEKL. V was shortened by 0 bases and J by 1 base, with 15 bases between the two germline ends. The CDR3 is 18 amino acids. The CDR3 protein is CASSQDQWGFGNTGELFF. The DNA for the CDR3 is TGCGCCAGCAGCCAAGATCAATGGGGTTTTGGGAACACCGGGGAGCTGTTTTTT.

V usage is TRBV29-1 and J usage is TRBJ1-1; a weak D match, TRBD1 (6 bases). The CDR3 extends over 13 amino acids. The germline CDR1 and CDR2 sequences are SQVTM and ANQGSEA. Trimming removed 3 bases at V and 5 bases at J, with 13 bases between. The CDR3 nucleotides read TGCAGCGTTGATATGGGGGCCTGGACTGAAGCTTTCTTT. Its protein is CSVDMGAWTEAFF.